This T cell receptor beta chain was documented in a study of Graves' ophthalmopathy and Graves' hyperthyroidism. Looking at the study overall: Peripheral blood collection took place at initial diagnosis, before any treatment.

RNA transcripts provided the template for amplifying TCR beta CDR3 regions. Scientists carried out first-round RT-PCR using HTBI primers and then a second-round multiplex PCR. TCRdb itself ran the multiplex PCR reads through MiXCR, one entry per CDR3 protein. The sample yields about 370,000 distinct CDR3 sequences, about 15% seen once. The CDR3 runs 12 residues. Per germline, CDR1 SEHNR and CDR2 FQNEAQ (reference sequence). V was clipped by 8 bases and J by 6 bases; unmatched bases: 7. This clonotype was recorded many times. Sequenced input: peripheral blood. This chain links TRBV7-9 with TRBJ2-7, with TRBD2 identical over 7 bases. This clonotype originated in an adult woman with stable Graves' hyperthyroidism. CDR3 protein: CASSELAFEQYF. DNA for the CDR3: TGTGCCAGCTCGGAACTAGCGTTCGAGCAGTACTTC.